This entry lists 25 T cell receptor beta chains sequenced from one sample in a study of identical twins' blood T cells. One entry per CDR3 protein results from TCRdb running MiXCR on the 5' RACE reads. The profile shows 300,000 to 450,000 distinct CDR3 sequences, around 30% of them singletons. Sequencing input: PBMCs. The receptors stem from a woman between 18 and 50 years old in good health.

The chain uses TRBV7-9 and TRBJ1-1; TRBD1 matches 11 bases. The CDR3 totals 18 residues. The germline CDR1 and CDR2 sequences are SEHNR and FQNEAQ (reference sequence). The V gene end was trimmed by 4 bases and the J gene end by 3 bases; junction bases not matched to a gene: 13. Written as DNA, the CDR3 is TGTGCCAGCAGCTCCTCAGTTATGGGACAGGGGGGATACACTGAAGCTTTCTTT. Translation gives CASSSSVMGQGGYTEAFF.

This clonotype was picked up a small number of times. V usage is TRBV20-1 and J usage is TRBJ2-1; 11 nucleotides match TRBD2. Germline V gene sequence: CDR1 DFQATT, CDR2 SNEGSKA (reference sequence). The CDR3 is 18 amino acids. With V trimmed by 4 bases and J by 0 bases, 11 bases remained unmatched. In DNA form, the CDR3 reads TGCAGTGCTACGATTCTAGCGGGAGGTCATAGCTCCTACAATGAGCAGTTCTTC. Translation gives CSATILAGGHSSYNEQFF.

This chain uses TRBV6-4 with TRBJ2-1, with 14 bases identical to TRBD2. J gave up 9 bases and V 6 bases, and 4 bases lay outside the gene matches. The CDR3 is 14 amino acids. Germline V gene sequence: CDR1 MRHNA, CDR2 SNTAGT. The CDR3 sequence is CASSEGLAGAEQFF. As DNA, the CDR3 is TGTGCCAGCAGCGAGGGACTAGCGGGGGCTGAGCAGTTCTTC.

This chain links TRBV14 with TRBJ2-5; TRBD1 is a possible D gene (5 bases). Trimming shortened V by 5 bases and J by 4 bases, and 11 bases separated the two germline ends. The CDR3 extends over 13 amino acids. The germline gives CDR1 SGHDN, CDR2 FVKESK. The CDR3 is CASSTQVRETQYF. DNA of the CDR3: TGTGCCAGCAGCACACAGGTCCGAGAGACCCAGTACTTC.

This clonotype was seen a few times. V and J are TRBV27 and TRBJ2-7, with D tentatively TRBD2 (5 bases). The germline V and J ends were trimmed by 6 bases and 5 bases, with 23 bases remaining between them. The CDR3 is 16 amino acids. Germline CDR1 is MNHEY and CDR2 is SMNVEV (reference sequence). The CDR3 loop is CASSIQIWTARDEQYF. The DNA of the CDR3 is TGTGCCAGCAGCATACAAATTTGGACTGCCCGCGACGAGCAGTACTTC.

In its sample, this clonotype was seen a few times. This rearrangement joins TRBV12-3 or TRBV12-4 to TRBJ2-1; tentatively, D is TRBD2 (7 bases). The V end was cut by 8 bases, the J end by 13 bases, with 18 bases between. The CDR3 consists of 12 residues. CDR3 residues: CASLGGPSNQFF. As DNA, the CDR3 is TGTGCCAGCCTCGGGGGGCCCTCTAATCAGTTCTTC.

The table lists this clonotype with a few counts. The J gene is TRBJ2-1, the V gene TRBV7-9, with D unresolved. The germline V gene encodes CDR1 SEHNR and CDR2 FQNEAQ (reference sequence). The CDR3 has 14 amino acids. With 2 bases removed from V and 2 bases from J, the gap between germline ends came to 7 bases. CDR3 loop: CASSLFLTYNEQFF. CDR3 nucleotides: TGTGCCAGCAGCTTATTCCTAACCTACAATGAGCAGTTCTTC. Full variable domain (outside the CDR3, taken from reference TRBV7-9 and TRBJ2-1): DTGVSQNPRHKITKRGQNVTFRCDPISEHNRLYWYRQTLGQGPEFLTYFQNEAQLEKSRLLSDRFSAERPKGSFSTLEIQRTEQGDSAMYLCASSLFLTYNEQFFGPGTRLTVL.

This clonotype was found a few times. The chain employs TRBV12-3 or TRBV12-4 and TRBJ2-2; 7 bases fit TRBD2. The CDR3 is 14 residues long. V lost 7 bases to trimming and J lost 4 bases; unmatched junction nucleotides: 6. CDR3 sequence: CASTPPGGTGELFF. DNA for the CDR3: TGTGCCAGCACCCCTCCGGGGGGCACCGGGGAGCTGTTTTTT.

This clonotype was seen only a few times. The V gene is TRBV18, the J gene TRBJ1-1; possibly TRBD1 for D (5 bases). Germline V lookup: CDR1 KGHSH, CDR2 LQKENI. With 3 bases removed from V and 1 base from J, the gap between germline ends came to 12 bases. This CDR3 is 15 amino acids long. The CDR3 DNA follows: TGTGCCAGCTCACCTCCTGGGACGGCGAACACTGAAGCTTTCTTT. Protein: CASSPPGTANTEAFF. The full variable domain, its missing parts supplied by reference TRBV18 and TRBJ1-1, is NAGVMQNPRHLVRRRGQEARLRCSPMKGHSHVYWYRQLPEEGLKFMVYLQKENIIDESGMPKERFSAEFPKEGPSILRIQQVVRGDSAAYFCASSPPGTANTEAFFGQGTRLTVV.

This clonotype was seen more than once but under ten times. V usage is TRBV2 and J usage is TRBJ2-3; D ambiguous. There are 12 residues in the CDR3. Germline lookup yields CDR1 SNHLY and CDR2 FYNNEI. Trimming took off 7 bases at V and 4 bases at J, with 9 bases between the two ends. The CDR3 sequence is CASTLRADTQYF. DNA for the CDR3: TGTGCCAGCACCCTAAGGGCAGATACGCAGTATTTT.

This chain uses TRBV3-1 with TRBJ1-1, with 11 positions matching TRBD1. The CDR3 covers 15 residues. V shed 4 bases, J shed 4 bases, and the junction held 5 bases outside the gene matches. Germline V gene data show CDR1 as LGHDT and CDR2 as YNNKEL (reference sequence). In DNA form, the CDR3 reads TGTGCCAGCAGCCGCGGACAGGGGGCGTTCACTGAAGCTTTCTTT. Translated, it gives CASSRGQGAFTEAFF.

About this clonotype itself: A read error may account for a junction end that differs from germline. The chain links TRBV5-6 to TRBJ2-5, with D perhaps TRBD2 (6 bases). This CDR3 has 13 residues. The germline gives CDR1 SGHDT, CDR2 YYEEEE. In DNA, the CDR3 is TGTGCCGGCAGATCCGGTGGGAGGGAGACCCAGTACTTC. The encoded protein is CAGRSGGRETQYF.

The CDR3 here is CASTGGSGTEAFF. For the CDR3, the DNA is TGTGCCAGCACCGGGGGGAGTGGCACTGAAGCTTTCTTT. The rearrangement uses TRBV9 and TRBJ1-1, with a tentative D call TRBD1 (5 bases). CDR3 length: 13 residues. Germline loops: CDR1 SGDLS, CDR2 YYNGEE. The germline V and J ends were trimmed by 6 bases and 4 bases, with 13 bases remaining between them.

The CDR3 sequence is CSARRQTTGELFF. In DNA, the CDR3 is TGCAGTGCTAGACGACAGACCACCGGGGAGCTGTTTTTT. The chain is built from TRBV20-1 and TRBJ2-2; weak D call: TRBD1 (5 bases). This CDR3 has 13 residues. CDR1 DFQATT and CDR2 SNEGSKA come from the germline V gene (reference sequence). The ends were cut back, 2 bases at V and 4 bases at J, with 8 bases in the middle.

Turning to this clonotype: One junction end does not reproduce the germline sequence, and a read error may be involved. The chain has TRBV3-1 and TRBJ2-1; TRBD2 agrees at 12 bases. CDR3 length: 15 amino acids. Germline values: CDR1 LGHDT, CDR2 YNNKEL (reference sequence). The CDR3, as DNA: TGTGCCCGCAGCCAACCGACTAGCGGGAGCAATGAGCAGTTCTTC. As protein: CARSQPTSGSNEQFF.

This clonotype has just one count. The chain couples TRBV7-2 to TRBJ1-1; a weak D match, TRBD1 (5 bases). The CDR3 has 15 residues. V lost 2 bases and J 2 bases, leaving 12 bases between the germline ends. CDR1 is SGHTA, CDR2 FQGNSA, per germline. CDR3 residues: CASSLLAGANTEAFF. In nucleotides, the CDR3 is TGTGCCAGCAGCTTATTAGCCGGGGCAAACACTGAAGCTTTCTTT. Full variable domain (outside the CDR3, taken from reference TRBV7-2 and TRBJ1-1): GAGVSQSPSNKVTEKGKDVELRCDPISGHTALYWYRQSLGQGLEFLIYFQGNSAPDKSGLPSDRFSAERTGGSVSTLTIQRTQQEDSAVYLCASSLLAGANTEAFFGQGTRLTVV.

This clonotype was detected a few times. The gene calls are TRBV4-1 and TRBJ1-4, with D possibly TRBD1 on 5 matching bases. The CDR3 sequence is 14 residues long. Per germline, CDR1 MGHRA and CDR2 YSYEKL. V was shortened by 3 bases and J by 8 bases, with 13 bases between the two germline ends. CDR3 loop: CASSHGRETEKLFF. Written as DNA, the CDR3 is TGCGCCAGCAGCCATGGCAGGGAAACGGAAAAACTGTTTTTT.

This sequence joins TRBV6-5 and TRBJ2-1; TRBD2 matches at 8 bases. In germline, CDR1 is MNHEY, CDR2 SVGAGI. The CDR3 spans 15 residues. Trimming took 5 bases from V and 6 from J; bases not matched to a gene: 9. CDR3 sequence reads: CASSAAGVSGNEQFF. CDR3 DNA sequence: TGTGCCAGCAGTGCAGCGGGAGTAAGTGGCAATGAGCAGTTCTTC.

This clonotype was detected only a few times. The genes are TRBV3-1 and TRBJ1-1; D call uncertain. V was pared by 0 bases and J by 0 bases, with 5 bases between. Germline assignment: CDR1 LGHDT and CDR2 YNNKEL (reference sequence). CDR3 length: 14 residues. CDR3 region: CASSQEGMNTEAFF. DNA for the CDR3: TGTGCCAGCAGCCAAGAGGGAATGAACACTGAAGCTTTCTTT.

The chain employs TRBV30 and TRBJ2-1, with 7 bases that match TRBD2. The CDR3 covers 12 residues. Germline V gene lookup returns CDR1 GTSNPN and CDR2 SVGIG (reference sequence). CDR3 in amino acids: CSGGRGYNEQFF. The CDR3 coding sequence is TGTTCAGGCGGGAGAGGATACAATGAGCAGTTCTTC.

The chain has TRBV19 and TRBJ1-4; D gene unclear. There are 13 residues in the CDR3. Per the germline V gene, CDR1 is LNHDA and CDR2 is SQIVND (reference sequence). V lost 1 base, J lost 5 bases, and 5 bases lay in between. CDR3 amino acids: CASSIARNEKLFF. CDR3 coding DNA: TGTGCCAGTAGTATAGCCCGCAATGAAAAACTGTTTTTT.

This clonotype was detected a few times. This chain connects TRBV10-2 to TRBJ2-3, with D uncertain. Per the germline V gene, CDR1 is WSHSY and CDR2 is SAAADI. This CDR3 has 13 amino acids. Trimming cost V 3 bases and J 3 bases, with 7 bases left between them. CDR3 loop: CASSDLATDTQYF. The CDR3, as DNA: TGCGCCAGCAGTGATTTAGCTACAGATACGCAGTATTTT.

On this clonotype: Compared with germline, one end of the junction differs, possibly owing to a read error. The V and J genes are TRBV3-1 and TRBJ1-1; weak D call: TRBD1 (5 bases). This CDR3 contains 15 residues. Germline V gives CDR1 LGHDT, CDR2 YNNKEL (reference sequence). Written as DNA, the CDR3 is TGTGTCAGCAGAGCATATGAAGGGGTGAACACTGAAGCTTTCTTT. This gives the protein CVSRAYEGVNTEAFF.

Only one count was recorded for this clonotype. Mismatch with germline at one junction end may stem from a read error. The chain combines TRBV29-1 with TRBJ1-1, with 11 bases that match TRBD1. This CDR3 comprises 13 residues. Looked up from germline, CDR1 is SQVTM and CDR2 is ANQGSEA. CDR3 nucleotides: TGCAGCTTTGAAGGACAGGGGGCTTTCGTAGCTTTCTTT. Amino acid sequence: CSFEGQGAFVAFF.

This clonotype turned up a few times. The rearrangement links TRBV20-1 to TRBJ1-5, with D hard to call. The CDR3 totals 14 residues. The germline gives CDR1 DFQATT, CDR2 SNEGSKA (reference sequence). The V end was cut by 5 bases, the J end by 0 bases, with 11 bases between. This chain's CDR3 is CSAQRIGSNQPQHF. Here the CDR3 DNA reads TGCAGTGCTCAAAGGATTGGTAGCAATCAGCCCCAGCATTTT.